The 21 T cell receptor beta chains below all came from one sample that was sequenced in a study of blood T cell repertoires in COVID-19. The protocol was immunoSEQ multiplex PCR, while the TCRdb copy is restricted to in-frame clones and leaves out a portion. The sample shows about 270,000 clones, 65% to 90% of them seen only once. Sample: PBMCs or T cells enriched from blood (not recorded which). The source is a woman in her forties or fifties with acute COVID-19.

This clone was observed a single time. The V call is TRBV4-1, the J call TRBJ1-1, with no clear D. Germline lookup yields CDR1 MGHRA and CDR2 YSYEKL. Trimming removed 0 bases at V and 9 bases at J, with 20 bases between. The CDR3 loop spans 16 amino acids. This chain's CDR3 is CASSQDQLGIGVKAFF. As DNA, the CDR3 is TGCGCCAGCAGCCAAGATCAACTAGGGATTGGGGTCAAAGCTTTCTTT.

V and J are TRBV7-9 and TRBJ1-6; TRBD1 might be the D (6 bases). Germline-derived CDR1 and CDR2 are SEHNR and FQNEAQ (reference sequence). Trimming left V 4 bases short and J 8 bases short, with 9 bases between. This CDR3 region has 13 residues. The CDR3 protein is CASSSEGDSPLHF. The CDR3, as DNA: TGTGCCAGCAGCTCCGAGGGGGATTCACCCCTCCACTTT. Filled out from reference TRBV7-9 and TRBJ1-6, the complete variable domain reads DTGVSQNPRHKITKRGQNVTFRCDPISEHNRLYWYRQTLGQGPEFLTYFQNEAQLEKSRLLSDRFSAERPKGSFSTLEIQRTEQGDSAMYLCASSSEGDSPLHFGNGTRLTVT.

For the CDR3, the DNA is TGTGCCACCAGCAGAGACCGACAGGGGCTGGGTGAAAAACTGTTTTTT. Protein sequence: CATSRDRQGLGEKLFF. This rearrangement joins TRBV15 to TRBJ1-4; 8 bases map to TRBD1. The junction had 7 bases not matched to a gene; V was cut back by 0 bases and J by 7 bases. Germline CDR1 LNHNV, CDR2 YYDKDF (reference sequence). The CDR3 sequence is 16 residues long.

For the CDR3, the DNA is TGCGCCAGCAGCCAAGAGACAGGGTGGTCCTACGAGCAGTACTTC. Protein: CASSQETGWSYEQYF. The chain has TRBV4-3 and TRBJ2-7; 7 bases line up with TRBD1. The junction had 3 bases not matched to a gene; V was cut back by 0 bases and J by 1 base. This CDR3 is built from 15 residues. CDR1 and CDR2 from the germline V gene are LGHNA and YSLEER.

The V call is TRBV5-4, the J call TRBJ2-7; TRBD1 matches at 8 bases. Germline-derived CDR1 and CDR2 are SGHNT and YYREEE (reference sequence). The V and J ends lost 3 bases and 5 bases, in that order; junction bases with no gene match: 10. This CDR3 is built from 15 residues. CDR3 sequence (DNA): TGTGCCAGCAGCTCGTCACGGACAGGGCCGAACGAGCAGTACTTC. Amino acids: CASSSSRTGPNEQYF.

The gene calls are TRBV6-2 or TRBV6-3 and TRBJ2-5, with 7 bases matching TRBD1. The ends lost 5 bases at V and 6 bases at J; junction bases unmatched: 9. Germline lookup yields CDR1 MNHEY and CDR2 SVGEGT. CDR3 length: 14 residues. CDR3 in DNA: TGTGCCAGCAGTGCCTTACAGGGGTTGCAGACCCAGTACTTC. Its protein product is CASSALQGLQTQYF.

The rearrangement uses TRBV6-2 or TRBV6-3 and TRBJ2-7, with TRBD1 matching over 8 bases. CDR1 is MNHEY and CDR2 is SVGEGT in the germline V gene. The V and J ends lost 6 bases and 3 bases, in that order; junction bases with no gene match: 10. This CDR3 spans 15 amino acids. The CDR3: CASRPGTGSRYEQYF. In DNA, the CDR3 is TGTGCCAGCAGGCCTGGGACAGGTAGTCGCTACGAGCAGTACTTC.

The chain carries TRBV29-1 and TRBJ2-5; tentative D call: TRBD1 (6 bases). Germline CDR1 is SQVTM and CDR2 is ANQGSEA. CDR3 size: 12 residues. The V end was cut by 7 bases, the J end by 5 bases, with 14 bases between. The CDR3 nucleotides are TGCAGCGCCCCACAGGGTGGGGAGACCCAGTACTTC. This translates into CSAPQGGETQYF.

This clone has only a few counts. J is TRBJ1-1 and V is TRBV27; D remains ambiguous. Germline V lookup: CDR1 MNHEY, CDR2 SMNVEV (reference sequence). The CDR3 covers 13 residues. The ends were cut back, 2 bases at V and 3 bases at J, with 7 bases in the middle. The CDR3 loop is CASSLNTHTEAFF. For the CDR3, the DNA is TGTGCCAGCAGTTTAAACACCCACACTGAAGCTTTCTTT.

This chain connects TRBV9 to TRBJ2-7; maybe TRBD2 (5 bases). This CDR3 comprises 14 residues. V was shortened by 0 bases and J by 2 bases, with 9 bases between the two germline ends. CDR1 and CDR2 (germline): SGDLS, YYNGEE. CDR3 coding DNA: TGTGCCAGCAGCGTAGCGGGGAACCCCTACGAGCAGTACTTC. This encodes CASSVAGNPYEQYF.

The chain joins TRBV2 to TRBJ1-2; weak D call: TRBD1 (6 bases). V dropped 4 bases and J dropped 1 base, with 16 bases sitting between them. The CDR3 has 16 amino acids. The germline gives CDR1 SNHLY, CDR2 FYNNEI. CDR3 bases: TGTGCCAGCAGTGGAGGCAGGGGTCAGTATAACTATGGCTACACCTTC. It is translated as CASSGGRGQYNYGYTF. The complete variable domain, with remaining parts taken from reference TRBV2 and TRBJ1-2, reads EPEVTQTPSHQVTQMGQEVILRCVPISNHLYFYWYRQILGQKVEFLVSFYNNEISEKSEIFDDQFSVERPDGSNFTLKIRSTKLEDSAMYFCASSGGRGQYNYGYTFGSGTRLTVV.

The chain employs TRBV6-6 and TRBJ2-7, with TRBD1 matching 7 bases. V lost 4 bases to trimming and J lost 6 bases; unmatched junction nucleotides: 9. The CDR3 totals 14 residues. From germline, CDR1 is MNHNY and CDR2 SVGAGI (reference sequence). In nucleotides, the CDR3 is TGTGCCAGCAGTTTATTAGACAGGGTGGGCGAGCAGTACTTC. Protein sequence: CASSLLDRVGEQYF.

This sequence joins TRBV7-9 and TRBJ2-1; 13 bases agree with TRBD2. Germline V gene data show CDR1 as SEHNR and CDR2 as FQNEAQ (reference sequence). This CDR3 spans 16 amino acids. V gave up 0 bases and J gave up 7 bases; unmatched junction bases: 3. The CDR3 sequence: CASSLAGLAGRNEQFF. The CDR3 nucleotides read TGTGCCAGCAGCTTAGCGGGACTAGCGGGGAGGAATGAGCAGTTCTTC.

The chain carries TRBV11-2 and TRBJ2-2; 7 bases line up with TRBD2. This CDR3 spans 15 amino acids. Looked up from germline, CDR1 is SGHAT and CDR2 is FQNNGV. V gave up 2 bases and J gave up 4 bases; unmatched junction bases: 4. CDR3 in amino acids: CASSLPTGGTGELFF. CDR3 bases: TGTGCCAGCAGCTTACCTACGGGGGGCACCGGGGAGCTGTTTTTT.

V and J are TRBV19 and TRBJ1-1, with D perhaps matching TRBD1 (5 bases). Trimming removed 5 bases at V and 6 bases at J, with 13 bases between. CDR3 length: 13 amino acids. The germline gives CDR1 LNHDA, CDR2 SQIVND (reference sequence). CDR3 in DNA: TGTGCCAGTAGTCTCAGGGTTGGCGCTGAAGCTTTCTTT. Amino acid sequence: CASSLRVGAEAFF. The complete variable domain, with remaining parts taken from reference TRBV19 and TRBJ1-1, reads DGGITQSPKYLFRKEGQNVTLSCEQNLNHDAMYWYRQDPGQGLRLIYYSQIVNDFQKGDIAEGYSVSREKKESFPLTVTSAQKNPTAFYLCASSLRVGAEAFFGQGTRLTVV.

The J gene is TRBJ2-3, the V gene TRBV13; 8 bases are a match to TRBD1. The CDR3 runs 15 residues. Germline V lookup: CDR1 PRHDT, CDR2 FYEKMQ (reference sequence). With 3 bases clipped from V and 7 bases from J, the junction kept 9 bases outside the gene matches. CDR3 sequence (DNA): TGTGCCAGCAGCTTTGGGGACAGGAATTGGAATACGCAGTATTTT. Translating it yields CASSFGDRNWNTQYF. Looking up the rest from reference TRBV13 and TRBJ2-3 gives the full variable domain: AAGVIQSPRHLIKEKRETATLKCYPIPRHDTVYWYQQGPGQDPQFLISFYEKMQSDKGSIPDRFSAQQFSDYHSELNMSSLELGDSALYFCASSFGDRNWNTQYFGPGTRLTVL.

The chain combines TRBV4-3 with TRBJ1-6; 7 positions match TRBD1. This CDR3 region has 15 residues. The ends lost 0 bases at V and 6 bases at J; junction bases unmatched: 2. The germline V gene has CDR1 LGHNA and CDR2 YSLEER. The CDR3 region has the DNA TGCGCCAGCAGCCAAGACACAGGGGTTAATTCACCCCTCCACTTT. This translates into CASSQDTGVNSPLHF.

This clone was counted between two and nine times. The chain is built from TRBV30 and TRBJ2-3; 14 nucleotides align to TRBD2. The CDR3 runs to 14 residues. The V gene's germline CDR1 is GTSNPN and CDR2 SVGIG (reference sequence). Trimming at V came to 5 bases and at J to 4 bases, leaving 2 bases not matched to a gene. The CDR3 sequence is CAWGLAGGADTQYF. The CDR3, as DNA: TGTGCCTGGGGACTAGCGGGGGGCGCAGATACGCAGTATTTT.

The chain is built from TRBV14 and TRBJ2-1; 7 bases agree with TRBD1. CDR1 and CDR2 from the germline V gene are SGHDN and FVKESK. This CDR3 is built from 13 residues. The V and J ends lost 4 bases and 8 bases, in that order; junction bases with no gene match: 5. CDR3 nucleotides: TGTGCCAGCAGCCCCCGGACAGGCTATGAGCAGTTCTTC. Protein: CASSPRTGYEQFF.

This sequence joins TRBV5-1 and TRBJ1-2, with D unclear. Trimming took off 4 bases at V and 8 bases at J, with 15 bases between the two ends. The CDR3 totals 13 residues. CDR1 is SGHRS, CDR2 YFSETQ, per germline. For the CDR3, the DNA is TGCGCCAGCAGCCTCCAGGATGAAGGCGGCTACACCTTC. Translated: CASSLQDEGGYTF.

This chain connects TRBV19 to TRBJ1-4; TRBD1 might be the D (6 bases). Deletions cut 1 base from V and 10 bases from J, with 10 bases between. Germline-derived CDR1 and CDR2 are LNHDA and SQIVND (reference sequence). The CDR3 contains 13 residues. Here the CDR3 reads CASSIGQGRKLFF. The CDR3 DNA follows: TGTGCCAGTAGTATAGGGCAGGGGCGAAAACTGTTTTTT.